The 29 T cell receptor beta chains in this list originate from one sample, sequenced in a study of response to subunit inactivated influenza vaccine. TCRdb re-derived calls from the RT-PCR reads in MiXCR, one entry per CDR3 protein. The sample includes more than 600,000 distinct CDR3 sequences, around 20% of them seen just once. The starting material was PBMCs from blood, obtained approximately 5 days after vaccination. These receptors all stem from a man aged 45-65 years who received an inactivated influenza vaccine.

The chain recombines TRBV20-1 with TRBJ2-2; D might be TRBD2 (6 bases). Trimming pared 6 bases from V and 7 bases from J, leaving 15 bases between. CDR1 and CDR2 from the germline V gene are DFQATT and SNEGSKA (reference sequence). CDR3 length equals 13 residues. CDR3 protein: CSAAQGLVGELFF. As DNA, the CDR3 is TGCAGTGCCGCTCAGGGACTGGTCGGGGAGCTGTTTTTT.

The chain employs TRBV20-1 and TRBJ1-2, with D hard to call. The germline gives CDR1 DFQATT, CDR2 SNEGSKA (reference sequence). This CDR3 has 11 residues. V gave up 2 bases and J gave up 4 bases, with 5 bases separating them. CDR3 in DNA: TGCAGTGCTAGACTTAGCTATGGCTACACCTTC. Translating it yields CSARLSYGYTF.

This rearrangement joins TRBV5-1 to TRBJ2-1, with D tentatively TRBD2 (6 bases). V shed 6 bases and J shed 8 bases, with 18 bases lying between them. CDR3 length: 14 residues. CDR1 and CDR2 (germline): SGHRS, YFSETQ. Written as DNA, the CDR3 is TGCGCCAGCACACGGGAGCCCCTTATCGATGAGCAGTTCTTC. Protein: CASTREPLIDEQFF.

This clonotype was found a few times. The chain combines TRBV10-3 with TRBJ2-1, with TRBD2 identical over 14 bases. The germline V gene encodes CDR1 ENHRY and CDR2 SYGVKD. The CDR3 covers 17 residues. J was trimmed by 7 bases and V by 2 bases; bases with no gene match: 7. CDR3 sequence: CAISENGLAGGENEQFF. CDR3 bases: TGTGCCATCAGTGAGAACGGACTAGCGGGAGGTGAAAATGAGCAGTTCTTC.

This clonotype was observed a handful of times. The chain combines TRBV12-3 or TRBV12-4 with TRBJ2-3; a possible D gene is TRBD2 (7 bases). V shed 3 bases and J shed 4 bases, with 14 bases lying between them. The CDR3 extends over 15 amino acids. The CDR3 protein is CASSLWGGGSDTQYF. The CDR3 DNA reads TGTGCCAGCAGTTTGTGGGGGGGCGGGTCAGATACGCAGTATTTT.

This clonotype was seen a few times. The chain carries TRBV27 and TRBJ1-2; a weak D match, TRBD1 (6 bases). Germline-derived CDR1 and CDR2 are MNHEY and SMNVEV (reference sequence). The CDR3 is made up of 14 amino acids. V lost 6 bases to trimming and J lost 4 bases, with 15 bases between them. The chain's CDR3 is CASSFDRFGYGYTF. Written as DNA, the CDR3 is TGTGCCAGCAGCTTTGACAGGTTTGGCTATGGCTACACCTTC.

This clonotype was observed a handful of times. CDR3 DNA sequence: TGTGCCAGCAAGTCCTTCCGAAGGGAGGGATCATACAAGTACAATGAGCAGTTCTTC. Translated, it gives CASKSFRREGSYKYNEQFF. V and J are TRBV11-1 and TRBJ2-1; TRBD2 matches at 7 bases. CDR3 length equals 19 residues. Germline V CDR1 and CDR2: SGHAT, FQDESV (reference sequence). With 7 bases clipped from V and 4 bases from J, the junction kept 22 bases outside the gene matches. Combining the CDR3 with reference TRBV11-1 and TRBJ2-1 gives the whole variable domain EAEVAQSPRYKITEKSQAVAFWCDPISGHATLYWYRQILGQGPELLVQFQDESVVDDSQLPKDRFSAERLKGVDSTLKIQPAELGDSAMYLCASKSFRREGSYKYNEQFFGPGTRLTVL.

In its sample, this clonotype was seen a few times. The V call is TRBV20-1, the J call TRBJ1-1, with D tentatively TRBD1 (5 bases). The ends were cut back, 0 bases at V and 3 bases at J, with 8 bases in the middle. Germline-derived CDR1 and CDR2 are DFQATT and SNEGSKA (reference sequence). The CDR3 consists of 13 residues. CDR3 sequence reads: CSARDQGYTEAFF. Here the CDR3 DNA reads TGCAGTGCTAGAGATCAGGGATACACTGAAGCTTTCTTT.

At least ten counts were recorded for this clonotype. The gene calls are TRBV25-1 and TRBJ2-4; TRBD2 is a possible D gene (5 bases). Germline V lookup: CDR1 MGHDK, CDR2 SYGVNS. This CDR3 contains 15 residues. Trimming removed 0 bases at V and 2 bases at J, with 8 bases between. CDR3: CASSEYSGTKNIQYF. The CDR3 region has the DNA TGTGCCAGCAGTGAATATTCCGGGACCAAAAACATTCAGTACTTC.

This clonotype was counted many times. The V gene is TRBV13, the J gene TRBJ1-4, with D unresolved. In germline, CDR1 is PRHDT, CDR2 FYEKMQ (reference sequence). CDR3 length equals 14 residues. V gave up 1 base and J gave up 8 bases, with 11 bases separating them. CDR3 bases: TGTGCCAGCAGCTTAGCCCATACAAGGGAAAAACTGTTTTTT. It codes for CASSLAHTREKLFF.

The chain uses TRBV2 and TRBJ2-2; 7 positions agree with TRBD2. Germline trimming cut 4 bases from V and 4 bases from J; bases unmatched to any gene: 6. Germline CDR1 and CDR2: SNHLY and FYNNEI. This CDR3 is built from 15 residues. As DNA, the CDR3 is TGTGCCAGCAGTGTTCTAGCGGTATCCACCGGGGAGCTGTTTTTT. It encodes CASSVLAVSTGELFF. Filled out from reference TRBV2 and TRBJ2-2, the complete variable domain reads EPEVTQTPSHQVTQMGQEVILRCVPISNHLYFYWYRQILGQKVEFLVSFYNNEISEKSEIFDDQFSVERPDGSNFTLKIRSTKLEDSAMYFCASSVLAVSTGELFFGEGSRLTVL.

The V and J genes are TRBV11-2 and TRBJ1-1, with 7 bases identical to TRBD1. This CDR3 region has 15 residues. The V gene end was trimmed by 5 bases and the J gene end by 7 bases; junction bases not matched to a gene: 13. Per germline, CDR1 SGHAT and CDR2 FQNNGV. CDR3 residues: CASSPHRDSRYEAFF. The CDR3 nucleotides read TGTGCCAGCAGCCCACACCGGGACAGCCGCTATGAAGCTTTCTTT.

The chain combines TRBV29-1 with TRBJ2-6; D uncertain. Trimming took 8 bases from V and 4 from J, leaving 9 bases between them. The germline gives CDR1 SQVTM, CDR2 ANQGSEA. The CDR3 runs to 12 residues. The CDR3 here is CSFSSGANVLTF. CDR3 DNA: TGCAGCTTTAGTTCGGGGGCCAACGTCCTGACTTTC.

In its sample, this clonotype was seen a few times. The rearrangement uses TRBV27 and TRBJ1-1, with 7 bases identical to TRBD1. The CDR3 contains 17 residues. After removal of 3 bases from V and 1 base from J, the junction contained 11 bases not matched to a gene. Germline-derived CDR1 and CDR2 are MNHEY and SMNVEV (reference sequence). DNA of the CDR3: TGTGCCAGCAGTTTGACCCTTAGGGGACAGCCGAACACTGAAGCTTTCTTT. This sequence encodes CASSLTLRGQPNTEAFF.

This clonotype was seen more than once but under ten times. Written as DNA, the CDR3 is TGCAGTGCTAGAGGCAGGGGGATCTACTCGAACACCGGGGAGCTGTTTTTT. As protein: CSARGRGIYSNTGELFF. The rearrangement links TRBV20-1 to TRBJ2-2; 7 bases are shared with TRBD1. Losses at the gene ends were 1 base for V and 0 bases for J; bases not matched to a gene: 8. CDR3 length equals 17 residues. Germline-derived CDR1 and CDR2 are DFQATT and SNEGSKA (reference sequence).

The V gene is TRBV10-3, the J gene TRBJ2-1; 10 nucleotides align to TRBD2. The CDR3 spans 16 residues. The V gene end was trimmed by 6 bases and the J gene end by 0 bases; junction bases not matched to a gene: 5. Looked up from germline, CDR1 is ENHRY and CDR2 is SYGVKD. The CDR3 loop reads CAIRDLAGDSYNEQFF. The CDR3 DNA reads as TGTGCCATCAGAGACCTAGCGGGGGACTCCTACAATGAGCAGTTCTTC.

This rearrangement joins TRBV6-2 or TRBV6-3 to TRBJ1-2, with 8 bases identical to TRBD1. The V gene end was trimmed by 0 bases and the J gene end by 0 bases; junction bases not matched to a gene: 9. Germline V gives CDR1 MNHEY, CDR2 SVGEGT. This CDR3 has 18 residues. CDR3 in amino acids: CASSYSRQGTYPNYGYTF. The CDR3, as DNA: TGTGCCAGCAGTTACTCGAGACAGGGGACGTACCCTAACTATGGCTACACCTTC.

The sample holds a few counts of this clonotype. V usage is TRBV12-3 or TRBV12-4 and J usage is TRBJ2-7; possibly TRBD2 for D (6 bases). This CDR3 comprises 15 residues. Deletions cut 6 bases from V and 0 bases from J, with 15 bases between. The CDR3 DNA follows: TGTGCCAGCAGCCCTTTCGGCGGGAACTCCTACGAGCAGTACTTC. Its translation: CASSPFGGNSYEQYF.

This clonotype turned up a few times. V is TRBV4-3 and J is TRBJ2-3; D could derive from TRBD1 or TRBD2 (6 bases each). Germline CDR1 LGHNA, CDR2 YSLEER. Trimming shortened V by 0 bases and J by 4 bases, and 11 bases separated the two germline ends. The CDR3 extends over 15 amino acids. The CDR3 sequence: CASSQDTGRPDTQYF. The CDR3, as DNA: TGCGCCAGCAGCCAAGATACAGGGAGGCCAGATACGCAGTATTTT.

This clonotype came up many times. The chain employs TRBV5-1 and TRBJ2-7, with 10 bases matching TRBD1. This CDR3 is 14 amino acids long. Losses at the gene ends were 2 bases for V and 4 bases for J; bases not matched to a gene: 3. Germline V lookup: CDR1 SGHRS, CDR2 YFSETQ. The CDR3 protein is CASSFRQGAYEQYF. In nucleotides, the CDR3 is TGCGCCAGCAGCTTTAGACAGGGGGCTTACGAGCAGTACTTC. Together with reference TRBV5-1 and TRBJ2-7, the CDR3 gives the full variable domain: KAGVTQTPRYLIKTRGQQVTLSCSPISGHRSVSWYQQTPGQGLQFLFEYFSETQRNKGNFPGRFSGRQFSNSRSEMNVSTLELGDSALYLCASSFRQGAYEQYFGPGTRLTVT.

This clonotype was found a few times. The chain combines TRBV6-2 or TRBV6-3 with TRBJ2-1; D is possibly TRBD1 (5 bases). V dropped 6 bases and J dropped 4 bases, with 13 bases sitting between them. The CDR3 has 14 amino acids. Germline V gene sequence: CDR1 MNHEY, CDR2 SVGEGT. CDR3 DNA: TGTGCCAGCAGCGACAGCCTAGGGTACAATGAGCAGTTCTTC. It codes for CASSDSLGYNEQFF.

This clonotype was counted a few times. The chain carries TRBV12-3 or TRBV12-4 and TRBJ2-1, with 9 bases aligning to TRBD2. The CDR3 runs to 16 residues. V shed 6 bases and J 4 bases; nucleotides not matched to a gene: 10. This chain's CDR3 is CASRPRSGRPYNEQFF. The CDR3, as DNA: TGTGCCAGCAGGCCCCGTAGCGGGAGACCTTACAATGAGCAGTTCTTC.

This clonotype was observed at least ten times. The chain couples TRBV5-5 to TRBJ2-1; no firm D call. The V gene's germline CDR1 is SGHKS and CDR2 YYEKEE (reference sequence). The V end lost 1 base, the J end lost 6 bases, and 11 bases lay between the germline ends. There are 14 residues in the CDR3. Here the CDR3 DNA reads TGTGCCAGCAGCTTGACAGTATTAGTCAATGAGCAGTTCTTC. Protein product: CASSLTVLVNEQFF.

There are a few counts of this clonotype. The chain uses TRBV13 and TRBJ1-1, with D perhaps matching TRBD1 (5 bases). CDR1 and CDR2 from the germline V gene are PRHDT and FYEKMQ (reference sequence). Trimming removed 6 bases at V and 1 base at J, with 15 bases between. This CDR3 contains 15 residues. CDR3 coding DNA: TGTGCCAGCAGACCGGGACGTACTAAGAACACTGAAGCTTTCTTT. Its protein product is CASRPGRTKNTEAFF. Full variable domain (outside the CDR3, taken from reference TRBV13 and TRBJ1-1): AAGVIQSPRHLIKEKRETATLKCYPIPRHDTVYWYQQGPGQDPQFLISFYEKMQSDKGSIPDRFSAQQFSDYHSELNMSSLELGDSALYFCASRPGRTKNTEAFFGQGTRLTVV.

This clonotype came up a few times. The CDR3 coding sequence is TGTGCCAGCAGAAAACTAGCGGGGGGGTCAGATACGCAGTATTTT. Its translation is CASRKLAGGSDTQYF. The chain recombines TRBV12-3 or TRBV12-4 with TRBJ2-3; 13 positions agree with TRBD2. The ends lost 6 bases at V and 4 bases at J; junction bases unmatched: 4. This CDR3 comprises 15 residues.

A few counts support this clonotype. V gene TRBV10-3 combines with J gene TRBJ2-4; TRBD1 might be the D (5 bases). The length of the CDR3 is 13 residues. Germline V gene sequence: CDR1 ENHRY, CDR2 SYGVKD. V was trimmed by 10 bases and J by 5 bases, leaving 15 bases between them. The CDR3 nucleotides read TGTGCCAGCTCCGCGGCAGGGCAAAACATTCAGTACTTC. This sequence encodes CASSAAGQNIQYF.

This clonotype has more than one count but fewer than ten. The V and J genes are TRBV5-6 and TRBJ2-6; no firm D call. Germline V gives CDR1 SGHDT, CDR2 YYEEEE. Deletions cut 0 bases from V and 0 bases from J, with 10 bases between. The CDR3 runs to 17 residues. This CDR3 is CASSLEGRYSGANVLTF. The CDR3 bases are TGTGCCAGCAGCTTGGAAGGACGGTACTCTGGGGCCAACGTCCTGACTTTC. Together with reference TRBV5-6 and TRBJ2-6, the CDR3 gives the full variable domain: DAGVTQSPTHLIKTRGQQVTLRCSPKSGHDTVSWYQQALGQGPQFIFQYYEEEERQRGNFPDRFSGHQFPNYSSELNVNALLLGDSALYLCASSLEGRYSGANVLTFGAGSRLTVL.

The chain employs TRBV5-1 and TRBJ1-1; 7 bases are a match to TRBD1. Trimming took 0 bases from V and 3 from J; bases not matched to a gene: 2. The CDR3 is 14 amino acids. Germline loops: CDR1 SGHRS, CDR2 YFSETQ. CDR3 in amino acids: CASSLEGADTEAFF. The DNA of the CDR3 is TGCGCCAGCAGCTTGGAGGGGGCGGACACTGAAGCTTTCTTT.

This clonotype turned up a few times. This chain connects TRBV6-2 or TRBV6-3 to TRBJ2-1, with 10 bases that match TRBD1. Per germline, CDR1 MNHEY and CDR2 SVGEGT. V shed 7 bases and J 6 bases; nucleotides not matched to a gene: 6. This CDR3 has 14 amino acids. The CDR3 DNA follows: TGTGCCAGCACTAGAGGGACAGGGGTCAATGAGCAGTTCTTC. It is translated as CASTRGTGVNEQFF.